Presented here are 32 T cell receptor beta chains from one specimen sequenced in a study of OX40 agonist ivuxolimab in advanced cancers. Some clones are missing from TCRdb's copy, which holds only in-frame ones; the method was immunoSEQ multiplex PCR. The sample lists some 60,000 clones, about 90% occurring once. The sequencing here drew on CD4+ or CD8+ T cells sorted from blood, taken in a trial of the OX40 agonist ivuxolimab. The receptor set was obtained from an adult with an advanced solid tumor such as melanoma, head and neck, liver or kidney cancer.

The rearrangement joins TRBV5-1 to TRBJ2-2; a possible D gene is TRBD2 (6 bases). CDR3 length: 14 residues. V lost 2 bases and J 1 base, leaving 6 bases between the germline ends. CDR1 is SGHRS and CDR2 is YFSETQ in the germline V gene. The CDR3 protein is CASSFSGNTGELFF. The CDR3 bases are TGCGCCAGCAGCTTTAGCGGGAACACCGGGGAGCTGTTTTTT.

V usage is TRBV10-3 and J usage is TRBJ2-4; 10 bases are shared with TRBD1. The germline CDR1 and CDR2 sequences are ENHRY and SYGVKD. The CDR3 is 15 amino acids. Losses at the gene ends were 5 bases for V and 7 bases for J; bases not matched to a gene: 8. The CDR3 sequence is CAISSLGGQGNIQYF. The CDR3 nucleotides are TGTGCCATCAGTTCCTTAGGGGGACAGGGGAACATTCAGTACTTC.

CDR3 nucleotide sequence: TGTGCCAGCAGCTGGATGTGGGTGGGCGACGAGCAGTACTTC. Its protein product is CASSWMWVGDEQYF. The genes are TRBV5-8 and TRBJ2-7; D is unclear. Trimming shortened V by 3 bases and J by 5 bases, and 15 bases separated the two germline ends. CDR1 is SGHTS and CDR2 is YDEGEE in the germline V gene. This CDR3 spans 14 amino acids. The complete variable domain, with remaining parts taken from reference TRBV5-8 and TRBJ2-7, reads EAGVTQSPTHLIKTRGQQATLRCSPISGHTSVYWYQQALGLGLQFLLWYDEGEERNRGNFPPRFSGRQFPNYSSELNVNALELEDSALYLCASSWMWVGDEQYFGPGTRLTVT.

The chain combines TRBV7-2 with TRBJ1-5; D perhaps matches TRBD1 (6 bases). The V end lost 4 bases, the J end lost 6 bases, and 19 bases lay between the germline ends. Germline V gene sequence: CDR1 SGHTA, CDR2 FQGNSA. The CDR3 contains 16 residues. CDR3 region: CASSSEAPGVGQPQHF. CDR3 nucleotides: TGTGCCAGCAGCTCAGAGGCGCCAGGGGTAGGTCAGCCCCAGCATTTT.

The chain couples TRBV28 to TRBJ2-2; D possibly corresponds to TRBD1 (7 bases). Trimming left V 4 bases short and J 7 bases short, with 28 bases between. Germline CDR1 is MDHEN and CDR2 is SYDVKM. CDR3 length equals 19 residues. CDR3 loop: CASSSPGGGTGEKIGELFF. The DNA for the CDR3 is TGTGCCAGCAGTTCCCCAGGGGGTGGAACGGGAGAAAAGATCGGGGAGCTGTTTTTT.

In nucleotides, the CDR3 is TGTGCCAGCAGCTTATCCCACGACAGGGGGCCCTACGAGCAGTACTTC. Translation gives CASSLSHDRGPYEQYF. V is TRBV13 and J is TRBJ2-7; TRBD1 matches at 10 bases. Per germline, CDR1 PRHDT and CDR2 FYEKMQ (reference sequence). After removal of 2 bases from V and 2 bases from J, the junction contained 6 bases not matched to a gene. The CDR3 totals 16 residues.

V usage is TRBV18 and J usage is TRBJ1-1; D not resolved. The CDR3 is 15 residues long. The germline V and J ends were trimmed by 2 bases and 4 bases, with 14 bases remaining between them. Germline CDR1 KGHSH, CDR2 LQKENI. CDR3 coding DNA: TGTGCCAGCTCACCAAGTGGGTTGCTGGGCACTGAAGCTTTCTTT. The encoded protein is CASSPSGLLGTEAFF.

The CDR3 nucleotides read TGTGCCAGTAGTAATTCTGCCTCGCCCTCCTACGAGCAGTACTTC. Translating it yields CASSNSASPSYEQYF. The genes are TRBV19 and TRBJ2-7, with D uncertain. CDR1 and CDR2 from the germline V gene are LNHDA and SQIVND (reference sequence). CDR3 length: 15 amino acids. Trimming shortened V by 4 bases and J by 0 bases, and 13 bases separated the two germline ends. The full variable domain, with the rest looked up from reference TRBV19 and TRBJ2-7, is DGGITQSPKYLFRKEGQNVTLSCEQNLNHDAMYWYRQDPGQGLRLIYYSQIVNDFQKGDIAEGYSVSREKKESFPLTVTSAQKNPTAFYLCASSNSASPSYEQYFGPGTRLTVT.

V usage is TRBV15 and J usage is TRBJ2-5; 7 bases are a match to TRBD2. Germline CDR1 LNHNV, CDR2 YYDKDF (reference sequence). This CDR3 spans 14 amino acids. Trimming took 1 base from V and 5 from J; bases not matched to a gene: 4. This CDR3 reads CATSRVAGVETQYF. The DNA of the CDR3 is TGTGCCACCAGCAGAGTTGCGGGAGTCGAGACCCAGTACTTC.

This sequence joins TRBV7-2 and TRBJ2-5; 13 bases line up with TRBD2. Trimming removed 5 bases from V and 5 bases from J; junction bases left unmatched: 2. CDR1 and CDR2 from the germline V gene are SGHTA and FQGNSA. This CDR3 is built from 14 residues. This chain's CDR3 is CASSMTSGRETQYF. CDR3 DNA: TGTGCCAGCAGCATGACTAGCGGGAGGGAGACCCAGTACTTC.

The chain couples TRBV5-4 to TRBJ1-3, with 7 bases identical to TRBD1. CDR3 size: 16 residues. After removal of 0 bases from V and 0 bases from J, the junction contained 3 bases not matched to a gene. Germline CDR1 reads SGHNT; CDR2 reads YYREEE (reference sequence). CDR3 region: CASSLGGQFSGNTIYF. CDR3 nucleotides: TGTGCCAGCAGCTTGGGGGGACAGTTCTCTGGAAACACCATATATTTT.

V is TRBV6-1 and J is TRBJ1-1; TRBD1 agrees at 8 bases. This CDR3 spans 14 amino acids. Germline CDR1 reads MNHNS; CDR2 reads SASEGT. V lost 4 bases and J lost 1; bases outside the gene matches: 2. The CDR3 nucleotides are TGTGCCAGCAGTGTGACAGGGGCGAACACTGAAGCTTTCTTT. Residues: CASSVTGANTEAFF.

CDR3: CASGTSGIIRYEQYF. The CDR3 nucleotides are TGTGCCAGTGGGACTAGCGGGATTATCAGGTACGAGCAGTACTTC. The J gene is TRBJ2-7, the V gene TRBV28; 13 bases fit TRBD2. The CDR3 contains 15 residues. CDR1 is MDHEN and CDR2 is SYDVKM in the germline V gene. The J segment lost 4 bases and the V segment lost 9 bases, leaving 9 bases of the junction unmatched.

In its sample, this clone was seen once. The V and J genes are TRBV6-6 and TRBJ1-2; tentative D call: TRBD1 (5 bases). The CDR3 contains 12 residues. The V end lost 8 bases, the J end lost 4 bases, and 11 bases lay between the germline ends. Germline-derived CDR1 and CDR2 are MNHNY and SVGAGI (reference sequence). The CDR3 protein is CASFGDSYGYTF. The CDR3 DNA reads TGTGCCAGCTTCGGAGACAGCTATGGCTACACCTTC.

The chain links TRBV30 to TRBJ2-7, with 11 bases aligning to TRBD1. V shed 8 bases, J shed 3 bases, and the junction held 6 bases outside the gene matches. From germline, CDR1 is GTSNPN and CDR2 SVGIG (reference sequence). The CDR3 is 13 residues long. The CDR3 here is CAGGTGGLYEQYF. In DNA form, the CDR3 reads TGTGCCGGGGGGACAGGGGGTCTCTACGAGCAGTACTTC.

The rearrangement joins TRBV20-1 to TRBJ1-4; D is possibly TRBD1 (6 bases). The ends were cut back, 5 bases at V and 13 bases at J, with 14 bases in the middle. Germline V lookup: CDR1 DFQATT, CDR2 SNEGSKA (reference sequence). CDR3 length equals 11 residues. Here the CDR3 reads CSAHHRVGLFF. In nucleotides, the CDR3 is TGCAGTGCTCACCACAGGGTGGGACTGTTTTTT.

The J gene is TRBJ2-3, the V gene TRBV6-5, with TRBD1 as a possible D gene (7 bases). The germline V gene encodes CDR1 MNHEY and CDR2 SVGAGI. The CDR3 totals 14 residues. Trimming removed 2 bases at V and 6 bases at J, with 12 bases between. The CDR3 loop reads CASSYVRGADTQYF. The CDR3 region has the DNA TGTGCCAGCAGTTACGTCAGGGGGGCGGATACGCAGTATTTT.

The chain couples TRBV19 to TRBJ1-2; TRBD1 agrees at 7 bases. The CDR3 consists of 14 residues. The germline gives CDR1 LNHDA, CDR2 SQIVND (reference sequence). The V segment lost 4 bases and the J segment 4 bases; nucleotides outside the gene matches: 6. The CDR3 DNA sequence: TGTGCCAGTAGTACTGACAGGGACGGCTATGGCTACACCTTC. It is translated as CASSTDRDGYGYTF.

CDR3 region: CASSQLRGKPQETQYF. As DNA, the CDR3 is TGCGCCAGCAGCCAGCTCAGGGGGAAACCCCAAGAGACCCAGTACTTC. The genes are TRBV4-1 and TRBJ2-5; 7 bases agree with TRBD1. Germline CDR1 is MGHRA and CDR2 is YSYEKL. V lost 3 bases, J lost 1 base, and 8 bases stayed unmatched. This CDR3 is built from 16 residues.

The CDR3 spells CASSTDINYGYTF. CDR3 sequence (DNA): TGTGCCAGCAGTACCGACATTAACTATGGCTACACCTTC. The chain has TRBV2 and TRBJ1-2, with D hard to call. CDR3 length: 13 amino acids. Germline-derived CDR1 and CDR2 are SNHLY and FYNNEI. The V end was cut by 5 bases, the J end by 1 base, with 8 bases between.

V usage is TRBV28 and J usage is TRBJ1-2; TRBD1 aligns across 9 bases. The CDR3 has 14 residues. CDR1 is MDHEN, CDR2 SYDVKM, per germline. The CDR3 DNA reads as TGTGCTTCCCGGGACAGGGCGGCCGATTGGGGCTACACCTTC. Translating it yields CASRDRAADWGYTF.

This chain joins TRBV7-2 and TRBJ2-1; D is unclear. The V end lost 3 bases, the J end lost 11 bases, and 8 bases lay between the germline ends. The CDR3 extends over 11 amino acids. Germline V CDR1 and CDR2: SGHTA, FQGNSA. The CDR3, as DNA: TGTGCCAGCAGCTTGAATATTCAGCAGTTCTTC. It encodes CASSLNIQQFF.

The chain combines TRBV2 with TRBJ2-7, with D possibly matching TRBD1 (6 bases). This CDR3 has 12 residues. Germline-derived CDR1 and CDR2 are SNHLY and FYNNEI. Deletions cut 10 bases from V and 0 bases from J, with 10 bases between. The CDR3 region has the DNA TGTGCCACCCGGGACAACTCCTACGAGCAGTACTTC. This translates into CATRDNSYEQYF.

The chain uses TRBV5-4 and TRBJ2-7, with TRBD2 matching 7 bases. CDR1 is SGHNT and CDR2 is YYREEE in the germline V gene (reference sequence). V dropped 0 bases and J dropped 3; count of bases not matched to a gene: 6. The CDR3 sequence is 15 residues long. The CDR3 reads CASSLEAGKGYEQYF. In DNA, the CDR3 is TGTGCCAGCAGCTTGGAAGCGGGAAAAGGCTACGAGCAGTACTTC.

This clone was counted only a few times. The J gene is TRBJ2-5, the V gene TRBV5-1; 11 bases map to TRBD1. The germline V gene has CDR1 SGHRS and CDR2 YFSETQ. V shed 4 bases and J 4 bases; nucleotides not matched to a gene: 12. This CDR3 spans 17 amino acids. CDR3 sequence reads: CASSPEGTGGFRETQYF. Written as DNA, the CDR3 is TGCGCCAGCAGCCCCGAAGGGACAGGGGGGTTTCGAGAGACCCAGTACTTC.

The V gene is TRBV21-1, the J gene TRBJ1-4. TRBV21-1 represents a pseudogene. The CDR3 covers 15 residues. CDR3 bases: TGTGCCAGCAGCCCTTCACCGGGTATGGGTGAAAAACTGTTTTTT. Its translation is CASSPSPGMGEKLFF.

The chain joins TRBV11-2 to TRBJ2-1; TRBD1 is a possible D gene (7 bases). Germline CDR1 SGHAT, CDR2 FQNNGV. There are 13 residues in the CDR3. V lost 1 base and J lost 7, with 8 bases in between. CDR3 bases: TGTGCCAGCAGCTTAGCAGGGGGGAATGAGCAGTTCTTC. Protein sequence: CASSLAGGNEQFF. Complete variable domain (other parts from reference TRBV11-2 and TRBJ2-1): EAGVAQSPRYKIIEKRQSVAFWCNPISGHATLYWYQQILGQGPKLLIQFQNNGVVDDSQLPKDRFSAERLKGVDSTLKIQPAKLEDSAVYLCASSLAGGNEQFFGPGTRLTVL.

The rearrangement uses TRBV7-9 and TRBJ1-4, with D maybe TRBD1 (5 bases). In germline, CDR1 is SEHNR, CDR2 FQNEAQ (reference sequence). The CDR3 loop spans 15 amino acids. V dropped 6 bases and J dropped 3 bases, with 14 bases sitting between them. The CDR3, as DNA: TGTGCCAGCAGTCCCAGGGTAAAGGCTAATGAAAAACTGTTTTTT. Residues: CASSPRVKANEKLFF.

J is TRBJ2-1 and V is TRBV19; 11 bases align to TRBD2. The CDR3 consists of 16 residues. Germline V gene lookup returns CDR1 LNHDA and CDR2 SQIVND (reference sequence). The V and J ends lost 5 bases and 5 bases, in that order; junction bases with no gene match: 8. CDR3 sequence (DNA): TGTGCCAGTAGTCGCGCTAAACTAGCGGGAGACAATGAGCAGTTCTTC. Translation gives CASSRAKLAGDNEQFF.

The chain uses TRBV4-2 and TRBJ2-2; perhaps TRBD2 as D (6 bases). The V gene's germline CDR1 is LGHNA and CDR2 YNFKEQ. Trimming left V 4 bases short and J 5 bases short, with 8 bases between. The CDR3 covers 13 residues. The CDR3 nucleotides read TGTGCCAGCAGCCCAGGGAGGACCGGGGAGCTGTTTTTT. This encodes CASSPGRTGELFF.

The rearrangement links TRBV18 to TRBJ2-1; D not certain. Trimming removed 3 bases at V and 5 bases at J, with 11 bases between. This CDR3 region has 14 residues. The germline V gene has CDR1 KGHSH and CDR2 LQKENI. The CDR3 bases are TGTGCCAGCTCACCGGGTCAGCTTCACAATGAGCAGTTCTTC. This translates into CASSPGQLHNEQFF.

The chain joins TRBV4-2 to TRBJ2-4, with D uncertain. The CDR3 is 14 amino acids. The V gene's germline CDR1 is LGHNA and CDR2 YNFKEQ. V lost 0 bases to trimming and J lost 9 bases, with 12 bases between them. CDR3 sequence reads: CASSQDRPSPIQYF. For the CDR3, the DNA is TGTGCCAGCAGCCAAGATCGGCCCTCCCCCATTCAGTACTTC.